One and the same sample provided the 20 T cell receptor beta chains below, sequenced in a study of blood T cell repertoires in COVID-19. Here immunoSEQ multiplex PCR was the method, and the copy in TCRdb shows in-frame clones only, minus some. The sample gives roughly 250,000 clones, approximately 92% of which show up once; around 2.6% is in the top ten. The sample comprised peripheral blood. The receptors stem from a young adult with COVID-19, enrolled during active disease.

The rearrangement links TRBV7-9 to TRBJ1-3; D is ambiguous. This CDR3 comprises 16 residues. Trimming removed 5 bases at V and 0 bases at J, with 14 bases between. Germline assignment: CDR1 SEHNR and CDR2 FQNEAQ (reference sequence). CDR3: CASSPPGRDSGNTIYF. Written as DNA, the CDR3 is TGTGCCAGCAGCCCCCCCGGACGGGACTCTGGAAACACCATATATTTT.

The J gene is TRBJ1-1, the V gene TRBV7-9; D is unresolved. The CDR3 is made up of 14 amino acids. Trimming removed 0 bases at V and 1 base at J, with 6 bases between. Germline V gives CDR1 SEHNR, CDR2 FQNEAQ (reference sequence). The CDR3 here is CASSLAGRNTEAFF. The CDR3 DNA sequence: TGTGCCAGCAGCTTAGCAGGGAGGAACACTGAAGCTTTCTTT.

V usage is TRBV20-1 and J usage is TRBJ2-2, with a possible D match to TRBD1 (5 bases). This CDR3 region has 16 residues. Germline loops: CDR1 DFQATT, CDR2 SNEGSKA (reference sequence). V was shortened by 3 bases and J by 2 bases, with 16 bases between the two germline ends. The CDR3 here is CSASPPGQGNTGELFF. The CDR3 bases are TGCAGTGCTAGTCCCCCCGGGCAGGGAAACACCGGGGAGCTGTTTTTT.

The CDR3 bases are TGTGCCAGCAGTGAGGCCGGGACAGGGGGAAGGAACACTGAAGCTTTCTTT. The encoded protein is CASSEAGTGGRNTEAFF. The rearrangement links TRBV25-1 to TRBJ1-1, with 11 bases matching TRBD1. Germline lookup yields CDR1 MGHDK and CDR2 SYGVNS. V dropped 3 bases and J dropped 1; count of bases not matched to a gene: 7. The CDR3 runs 17 residues.

The chain recombines TRBV5-4 with TRBJ2-1, with a possible D match to TRBD1 (5 bases). Trimming left V 0 bases short and J 13 bases short, with 20 bases between. This CDR3 is built from 15 residues. Germline V gene lookup returns CDR1 SGHNT and CDR2 YYREEE (reference sequence). The CDR3 reads CASSLAQGKISHQFF. The CDR3, as DNA: TGTGCCAGCAGCTTGGCCCAGGGAAAAATCTCACACCAGTTCTTC.

In regard to this clone: Other DNA variants within this sample encode the same CDR3. V usage is TRBV9 and J usage is TRBJ1-6, with D hard to call. The V end lost 0 bases, the J end lost 8 bases, and 6 bases lay between the germline ends. This CDR3 has 13 residues. The germline CDR1 and CDR2 sequences are SGDLS and YYNGEE. CDR3: CASSVGGDSPLHF. The CDR3 nucleotides read TGTGCCAGCAGCGTAGGAGGCGATTCACCCCTCCACTTT. Combining the CDR3 with reference TRBV9 and TRBJ1-6 gives the whole variable domain DSGVTQTPKHLITATGQRVTLRCSPRSGDLSVYWYQQSLDQGLQFLIQYYNGEERAKGNILERFSAQQFPDLHSELNLSSLELGDSALYFCASSVGGDSPLHFGNGTRLTVT.

The chain is built from TRBV6-5 and TRBJ2-7; 10 bases agree with TRBD2. V trimming: 7 bases; J trimming: 1 base; junction bases outside the gene matches: 7. Per the germline V gene, CDR1 is MNHEY and CDR2 is SVGAGI. This CDR3 is built from 15 residues. CDR3 protein: CASTLTSGPSYEQYF. In DNA form, the CDR3 reads TGTGCCAGCACCCTGACTAGCGGGCCGTCCTACGAGCAGTACTTC.

The DNA for the CDR3 is TGTGCCATTACCCCGGGGTTCCAAGAGACCCAGTACTTC. It translates to CAITPGFQETQYF. The chain links TRBV6-6 to TRBJ2-5; a possible D gene is TRBD2 (5 bases). Germline assignment: CDR1 MNHNY and CDR2 SVGAGI (reference sequence). The CDR3 sequence is 13 residues long. V gave up 10 bases and J gave up 1 base, with 13 bases separating them.

This clone was picked up a small number of times. V gene TRBV7-9 combines with J gene TRBJ1-4, with TRBD1 as a possible D gene (6 bases). CDR1 is SEHNR and CDR2 is FQNEAQ in the germline V gene (reference sequence). This CDR3 has 14 residues. Trimming removed 3 bases from V and 8 bases from J, with 13 bases in between. The CDR3 DNA follows: TGTGCCAGCAGCTTTGGGGGCGCCGACGAAAAACTGTTTTTT. Translating it yields CASSFGGADEKLFF.

The chain links TRBV11-2 to TRBJ2-7; possibly TRBD1 for D (7 bases). The germline V gene has CDR1 SGHAT and CDR2 FQNNGV. This CDR3 comprises 14 residues. V lost 4 bases and J lost 5, with 15 bases in between. The CDR3 here is CASSSRQGGHEQYF. DNA of the CDR3: TGTGCCAGCAGCTCGAGACAGGGAGGCCACGAGCAGTACTTC.

J is TRBJ2-5 and V is TRBV5-1, with 16 bases lining up with TRBD2. V shed 0 bases, J shed 5 bases, and the junction held 7 bases outside the gene matches. Germline CDR1 is SGHRS and CDR2 is YFSETQ. The CDR3 has 18 residues. The CDR3 loop reads CASSLGGLAGGSHETQYF. The DNA of the CDR3 is TGCGCCAGCAGCTTGGGGGGACTAGCGGGAGGGTCACACGAGACCCAGTACTTC.

DNA for the CDR3: TGTGCCAGCAGCGTATCGGCAGGTCAAGCCTATGGCTACACCTTC. Translation gives CASSVSAGQAYGYTF. The V call is TRBV9, the J call TRBJ1-2; no reliable D call. The CDR3 length is 15 residues. V lost 1 base, J lost 4 bases, and 14 bases lay in between. Per the germline V gene, CDR1 is SGDLS and CDR2 is YYNGEE. The full variable domain, in which reference TRBV9 and TRBJ1-2 provide the parts outside the CDR3, is DSGVTQTPKHLITATGQRVTLRCSPRSGDLSVYWYQQSLDQGLQFLIQYYNGEERAKGNILERFSAQQFPDLHSELNLSSLELGDSALYFCASSVSAGQAYGYTFGSGTRLTVV.

V usage is TRBV3-1 (or the pseudogene TRBV3-2) and J usage is TRBJ1-4; D gene unclear. The V and J ends lost 3 bases and 0 bases respectively, with 11 bases between them. The germline gives CDR1 LGHDT, CDR2 YNNKEL (reference sequence). The CDR3 extends over 16 amino acids. DNA for the CDR3: TGTGCCAGCAGCCATCTCGGAGTAGCAACTAATGAAAAACTGTTTTTT. As protein: CASSHLGVATNEKLFF.

The chain has TRBV27 and TRBJ2-2, with a weak D call TRBD2 (5 bases). The CDR3 consists of 14 residues. Trimming removed 3 bases at V and 4 bases at J, with 9 bases between. Germline V gene data show CDR1 as MNHEY and CDR2 as SMNVEV (reference sequence). The CDR3 bases are TGTGCCAGCAGTTTTGAGGGCGGCACCGGGGAGCTGTTTTTT. Its translation is CASSFEGGTGELFF.

This rearrangement joins TRBV27 to TRBJ1-2; no firm D call. From germline, CDR1 is MNHEY and CDR2 SMNVEV (reference sequence). Trimming took 10 bases from V and 4 from J, leaving 16 bases between them. The length of the CDR3 is 13 residues. Here the CDR3 DNA reads TGTGCCAATATAAATTGGCGGCGCTATGGCTACACCTTC. Translating gives CANINWRRYGYTF.

This rearrangement joins TRBV13 to TRBJ2-1; unclear D gene. Germline V gene data show CDR1 as PRHDT and CDR2 as FYEKMQ (reference sequence). The CDR3 is made up of 15 amino acids. Trimming removed 1 base at V and 8 bases at J, with 15 bases between. The CDR3 region is CASSLVPLPGDEQFF. In DNA, the CDR3 is TGTGCCAGCAGCTTAGTTCCGCTACCCGGAGATGAGCAGTTCTTC.

This chain joins TRBV4-1 and TRBJ2-7; D might be TRBD2 (6 bases). Between the trimmed V and J ends, which lost 1 base and 4 bases, there was a span of 14 bases. Germline V CDR1 and CDR2: MGHRA, YSYEKL. The CDR3 has 15 amino acids. In nucleotides, the CDR3 is TGCGCCAGCAGCCAAGTACCGGGAGAGTATTACGAGCAGTACTTC. This encodes CASSQVPGEYYEQYF.

This clone was picked up a small number of times. This sequence joins TRBV9 and TRBJ1-4; unclear D gene. Trimming cost V 0 bases and J 4 bases, with 10 bases left between them. The germline V gene encodes CDR1 SGDLS and CDR2 YYNGEE. The CDR3 runs to 15 residues. DNA of the CDR3: TGTGCCAGCAGCGTAGGGGCAGCAGTTAATGAAAAACTGTTTTTT. Translated: CASSVGAAVNEKLFF.

The chain is built from TRBV7-9 and TRBJ2-5, with 8 bases fitting TRBD2. This CDR3 region has 17 residues. V gave up 5 bases and J gave up 4 bases; unmatched junction bases: 15. Germline V gene sequence: CDR1 SEHNR, CDR2 FQNEAQ (reference sequence). CDR3 in DNA: TGTGCCAGCAGCCGCGGTGGGGGGACTAGAGGTCGAGAGACCCAGTACTTC. Its translation is CASSRGGGTRGRETQYF.

This chain uses TRBV7-9 with TRBJ1-2, with a possible D match to TRBD1 (5 bases). Germline CDR1 SEHNR, CDR2 FQNEAQ (reference sequence). The CDR3 is 14 residues long. The V and J ends lost 2 bases and 3 bases respectively, with 10 bases between them. DNA of the CDR3: TGTGCCAGCAGCTTATCGGGGGAGGACTATGGCTACACCTTC. Its protein is CASSLSGEDYGYTF.